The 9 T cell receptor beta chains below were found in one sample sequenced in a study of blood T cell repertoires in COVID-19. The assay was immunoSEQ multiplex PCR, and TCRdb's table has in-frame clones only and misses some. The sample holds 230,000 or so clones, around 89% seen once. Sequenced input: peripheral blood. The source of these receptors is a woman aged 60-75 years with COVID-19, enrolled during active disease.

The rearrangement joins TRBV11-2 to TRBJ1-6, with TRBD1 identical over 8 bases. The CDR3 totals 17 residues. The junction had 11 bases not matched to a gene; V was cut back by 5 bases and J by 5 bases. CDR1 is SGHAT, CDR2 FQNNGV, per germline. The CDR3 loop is CASSPLTGAKDNSPLHF. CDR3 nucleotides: TGTGCCAGCAGCCCGTTGACAGGGGCGAAGGATAATTCACCCCTCCACTTT.

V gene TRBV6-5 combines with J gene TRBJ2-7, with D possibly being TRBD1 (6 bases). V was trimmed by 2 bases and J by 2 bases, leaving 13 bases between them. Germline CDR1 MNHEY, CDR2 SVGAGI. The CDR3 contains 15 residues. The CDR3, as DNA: TGTGCCAGCAGTTACACAGCCGGGACAACCTACGAGCAGTACTTC. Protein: CASSYTAGTTYEQYF.

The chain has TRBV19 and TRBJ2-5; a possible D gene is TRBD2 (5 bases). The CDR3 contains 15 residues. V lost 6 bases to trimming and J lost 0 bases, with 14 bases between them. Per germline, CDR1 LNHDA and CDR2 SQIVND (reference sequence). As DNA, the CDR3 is TGTGCCAGTAGCCTTGTCGGGGAGTACCAAGAGACCCAGTACTTC. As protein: CASSLVGEYQETQYF.

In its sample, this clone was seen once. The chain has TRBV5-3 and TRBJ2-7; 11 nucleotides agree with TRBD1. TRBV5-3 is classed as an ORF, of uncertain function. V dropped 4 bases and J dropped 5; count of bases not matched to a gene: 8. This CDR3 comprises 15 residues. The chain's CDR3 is CARSTGTGGQHEQYF. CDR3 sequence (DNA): TGTGCCAGAAGCACCGGGACAGGGGGTCAGCACGAGCAGTACTTC.

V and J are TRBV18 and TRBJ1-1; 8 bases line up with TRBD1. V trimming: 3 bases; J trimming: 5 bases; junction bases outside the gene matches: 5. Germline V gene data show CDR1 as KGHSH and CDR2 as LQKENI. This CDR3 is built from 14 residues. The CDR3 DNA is TGTGCCAGCTCACCGTCGACAGGGGAGACTGAAGCTTTCTTT. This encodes CASSPSTGETEAFF.

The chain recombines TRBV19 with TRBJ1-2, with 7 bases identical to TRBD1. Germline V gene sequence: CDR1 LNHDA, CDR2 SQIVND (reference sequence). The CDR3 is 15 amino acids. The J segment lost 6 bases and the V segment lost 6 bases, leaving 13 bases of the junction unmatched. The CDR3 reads CASRMTRGALNGYTF. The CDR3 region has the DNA TGTGCCAGTAGGATGACCAGGGGGGCACTGAATGGCTACACCTTC.

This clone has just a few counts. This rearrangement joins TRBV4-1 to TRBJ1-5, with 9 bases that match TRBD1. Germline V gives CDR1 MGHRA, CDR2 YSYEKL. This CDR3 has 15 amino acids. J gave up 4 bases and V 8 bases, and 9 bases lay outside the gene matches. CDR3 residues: CASARRQGENQPQHF. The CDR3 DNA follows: TGCGCCAGCGCCCGCCGACAGGGGGAGAATCAGCCCCAGCATTTT.

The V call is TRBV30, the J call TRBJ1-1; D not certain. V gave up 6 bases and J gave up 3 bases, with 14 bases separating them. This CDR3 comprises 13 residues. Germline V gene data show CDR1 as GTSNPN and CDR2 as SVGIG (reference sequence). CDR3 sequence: CACYILPDTEAFF. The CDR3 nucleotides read TGTGCCTGTTATATACTTCCTGACACTGAAGCTTTCTTT.

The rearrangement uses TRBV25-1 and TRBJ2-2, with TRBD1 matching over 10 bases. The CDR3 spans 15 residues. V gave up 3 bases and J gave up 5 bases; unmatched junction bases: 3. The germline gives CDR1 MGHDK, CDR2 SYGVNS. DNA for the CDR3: TGTGCCAGCAGTGAGATGGGACAGGGGACCGGGGAGCTGTTTTTT. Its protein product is CASSEMGQGTGELFF.